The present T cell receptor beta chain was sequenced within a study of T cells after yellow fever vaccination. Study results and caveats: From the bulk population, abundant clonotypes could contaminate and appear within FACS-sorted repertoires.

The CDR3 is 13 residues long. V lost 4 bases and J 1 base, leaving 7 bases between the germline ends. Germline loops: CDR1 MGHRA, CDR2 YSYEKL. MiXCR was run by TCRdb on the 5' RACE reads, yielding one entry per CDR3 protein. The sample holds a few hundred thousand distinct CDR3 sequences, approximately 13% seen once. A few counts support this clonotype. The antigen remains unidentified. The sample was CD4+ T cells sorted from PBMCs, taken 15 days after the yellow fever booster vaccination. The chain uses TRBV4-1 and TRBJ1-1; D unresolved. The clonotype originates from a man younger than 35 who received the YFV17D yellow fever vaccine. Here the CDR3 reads CASSPVSNTEAFF. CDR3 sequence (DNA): TGCGCCAGCAGCCCCGTTTCGAACACTGAAGCTTTCTTT.